This TCR beta chain was sequenced during a study of T cell repertoires in cytomegalovirus infection. Study in general: Public TCR beta signatures were indicative of both CMV infection and a matching HLA type.

V dropped 1 base and J dropped 9; count of bases not matched to a gene: 6. Germline CDR1 SGDLS, CDR2 YYNGEE. This CDR3 has 15 amino acids. This clonotype was seen just once. Its antigen remains unidentified. TCRdb recomputed calls from the reads with MiXCR, one row per CDR3 protein. The sample shows roughly 720,000 distinct CDR3 sequences, approximately 34% of them seen only once. General observations from the study: Clonotype analysis showed dominance of the ex vivo response by HLA-C-restricted CMV-specific TCR beta clonotypes. Carriers of CMV and the relevant HLA type were discriminated by public TCR beta frequency.

This clonotype was sampled from a human donor in good health (CMV status not recorded). Some clones in this sample may be carry-over from other donors' samples. The sequenced sample consisted of PBMCs. The rearrangement uses TRBV9 and TRBJ2-1; TRBD2 aligns across 11 bases. This chain's CDR3 is CASSVTSGSLSEQFF. The CDR3 nucleotides read TGTGCCAGCAGCGTAACTAGCGGGAGTTTGAGTGAGCAGTTCTTC.